The 12 T cell receptor beta chains presented below share a single source sample, sequenced in a study of T cell responses to AZD1222 COVID-19 vaccine. The protocol was immunoSEQ multiplex PCR, while the TCRdb copy is restricted to in-frame clones and leaves out a portion. The sample carries roughly 97,000 clones, 88% recorded once. Specimen: peripheral blood, collected on day 0 of AZD1222 vaccination. These receptor sequences come from an adult in good health.

V and J are TRBV29-1 and TRBJ1-4, with D hard to call. From germline, CDR1 is SQVTM and CDR2 ANQGSEA. With 4 bases removed from V and 8 bases from J, the gap between germline ends came to 11 bases. The CDR3 totals 12 residues. The CDR3 reads CSVVWVGEKLFF. Written as DNA, the CDR3 is TGCAGCGTTGTGTGGGTGGGCGAAAAACTGTTTTTT.

V is TRBV11-2 and J is TRBJ2-7; 10 nucleotides line up with TRBD2. The CDR3 runs to 15 residues. With V trimmed by 5 bases and J by 2 bases, 6 bases remained unmatched. Germline CDR1 reads SGHAT; CDR2 reads FQNNGV. CDR3 loop: CASSLGTSVTYEQYF. The CDR3 DNA sequence: TGTGCCAGCAGCCTTGGGACTAGCGTAACCTACGAGCAGTACTTC.

This clone was seen only a few times. The rearrangement links TRBV2 to TRBJ1-2; the D gene is possibly TRBD1 (5 bases). Germline-derived CDR1 and CDR2 are SNHLY and FYNNEI. The ends were cut back, 6 bases at V and 13 bases at J, with 15 bases in the middle. The CDR3 covers 11 residues. In nucleotides, the CDR3 is TGTGCCAGCAGCTCATTGGGGGTGGGCACCTTC. Protein product: CASSSLGVGTF.

CDR3 loop: CSASSSGADTQYF. CDR3 bases: TGCAGTGCTAGTTCCAGTGGGGCAGATACGCAGTATTTT. The chain carries TRBV20-1 and TRBJ2-3; D is uncertain. There are 13 residues in the CDR3. V was shortened by 3 bases and J by 4 bases, with 11 bases between the two germline ends. From germline, CDR1 is DFQATT and CDR2 SNEGSKA (reference sequence).

This chain uses TRBV4-2 with TRBJ2-7; D gene ambiguous. There are 14 residues in the CDR3. In germline, CDR1 is LGHNA, CDR2 YNFKEQ. The V gene lost 0 bases and the J gene lost 6 bases, with 12 bases spanning the gap. The CDR3 DNA is TGTGCCAGCAGCCAAGATGACGGAATTGGCGAGCAGTACTTC. This gives the protein CASSQDDGIGEQYF.

V is TRBV30 and J is TRBJ2-3; 10 positions agree with TRBD2. The CDR3 has 16 amino acids. In germline, CDR1 is GTSNPN, CDR2 SVGIG (reference sequence). J was trimmed by 3 bases and V by 0 bases; bases with no gene match: 6. The CDR3 is CAWSVISGGGTDTQYF. Here the CDR3 DNA reads TGTGCCTGGAGTGTAATCAGCGGGGGGGGGACAGATACGCAGTATTTT.

The V gene is TRBV19, the J gene TRBJ2-3; no clear D. This CDR3 region has 17 residues. V lost 1 base and J 0 bases, leaving 14 bases between the germline ends. CDR1 is LNHDA and CDR2 is SQIVND in the germline V gene (reference sequence). CDR3 DNA sequence: TGTGCCAGTAGTATAGGAGCACAGAGACGTAGCACAGATACGCAGTATTTT. Protein product: CASSIGAQRRSTDTQYF.

This clone has only a few counts. The rearrangement joins TRBV5-1 to TRBJ1-4; tentatively, D is TRBD1 (5 bases). The V gene lost 4 bases and the J gene lost 0 bases, with 13 bases spanning the gap. The germline V gene encodes CDR1 SGHRS and CDR2 YFSETQ. This CDR3 region has 16 residues. DNA of the CDR3: TGCGCCAGCAGCGCCTCAGGGACGGCAACTAATGAAAAACTGTTTTTT. This translates into CASSASGTATNEKLFF.

This chain links TRBV9 with TRBJ2-3; possibly TRBD2 for D (6 bases). V was cut by 0 bases and J by 5 bases, with 16 bases left in between. Germline V gene lookup returns CDR1 SGDLS and CDR2 YYNGEE. The CDR3 length is 16 residues. CDR3 loop: CASSVGGVGFIDTQYF. CDR3 bases: TGTGCCAGCAGCGTAGGCGGGGTGGGTTTCATAGATACGCAGTATTTT.

The rearrangement links TRBV6-1 to TRBJ2-7, with TRBD1 identical over 7 bases. V lost 1 base to trimming and J lost 3 bases; unmatched junction nucleotides: 3. This CDR3 has 14 amino acids. The germline V gene encodes CDR1 MNHNS and CDR2 SASEGT. The CDR3 is CASSEGTGFYEQYF. In DNA, the CDR3 is TGTGCCAGCAGTGAAGGGACAGGCTTCTACGAGCAGTACTTC.

The chain employs TRBV9 and TRBJ2-3; 9 bases align to TRBD1. The germline V gene has CDR1 SGDLS and CDR2 YYNGEE. The V gene end was trimmed by 3 bases and the J gene end by 3 bases; junction bases not matched to a gene: 2. This CDR3 is built from 14 residues. CDR3 amino acids: CASSAGTGTDTQYF. CDR3 DNA sequence: TGTGCCAGCAGCGCCGGGACAGGGACAGATACGCAGTATTTT.

The chain combines TRBV6-2 or TRBV6-3 with TRBJ2-3; D perhaps matches TRBD2 (6 bases). V was clipped by 2 bases and J by 3 bases, with 9 bases between them. The CDR3 covers 14 residues. Germline V gene sequence: CDR1 MNHEY, CDR2 SVGEGT. The CDR3 protein is CASSYRGGTDTQYF. The DNA for the CDR3 is TGTGCCAGCAGTTACAGGGGAGGTACAGATACGCAGTATTTT.